This T cell receptor beta chain comes out of a study of intratumoral heterogeneity in liver cancer. Regarding the research as a whole: In the full approximately 14-patient cohort, the median age was around 66 years and the majority of patients were male. RNA-seq, DNA sequencing, TCR-seq and SNP array data from multiple regions of hepatocellular carcinoma specimens were combined in the study to investigate intratumor heterogeneity. The full cohort included more than 65 multiregional samples from about 15 HCC patients, consisting of about 50 tumoral regions and 20 or so adjacent nontumoral regions.

Study-wide conclusions, independent of this receptor: RNA-seq-based estimates of regional differences in tumor-infiltrating lymphocyte burden were reportedly confirmed by TCR sequencing. The authors noted a relatively low number of patients and under-sampled tumor-infiltrating lymphocyte representation as limitations. In each sequenced patient, significantly more unique T-cell clonal expansions were found in tumor region a than in region b. Within each of the two sequenced patients, overall T cell clonality showed no significant difference between tumor regions.

The germline V end is reduced by 0 bases and the J end by 7 bases; junction bases left unmatched: 14. The CDR3 covers 17 residues, taking in both the cysteine and the phenylalanine. Only the CDR3 portion is preserved as DNA: 51 bases, with reading frame beginning at the first base. CDR1 and CDR2, looked up from the germline V gene, are SGDLS and YYNGEE. About this clone itself: The target of this receptor is not known. It has no much larger one-base neighbor in the sample; base qualities were not kept.

TCR beta chain CDR3 regions were sequenced from genomic DNA using the immunoSEQ assay. Rearranged VDJ segments were amplified with primers annealing to V and J segments. From the authors' description of their analysis: The ImmunoSeq Analyzer software was used to compute clonality and richness metrics. Differentially abundant clones between regions were identified using Fisher's exact test plus a beta-binomial method for added stringency. Imported from immuneACCESS, the table was reduced by TCRdb to in-frame sequences with V and J called. These copies leave out some clones; in studies compared against another copy, an unresolved V gene accounts for under half, and the cause of the remainder is not known. V and J calls and clone size come straight from that table; D and trimming were deduced from the DNA. The sample has 3,500 to 4,500 clones on record, around half of them singletons. The top ten clonotypes cover 26% of the sample.

The H label marked samples taken from distinct, geographically separated regions of the hepatocellular carcinoma nodule. Every patient had early-stage hepatocellular carcinoma and received no therapy prior to surgical resection. The sampled areas showed no macroscopic signs of necrosis or hemorrhage. TCR sequencing (ImmunoSeq) was performed on multiple regions from a couple of patients. Frozen resection tissue samples were collected at a distance of at least 1 cm from each other. The DNeasy blood and tissue kit was used to extract genomic DNA from bulk tissue. The source of this sequence is a man between 65 and 85 years old with hepatocellular carcinoma. The chain uses TRBV9 and TRBJ2-5; TRBD1 aligns with 8 central bases. The material was tumor tissue, obtained before any cancer treatment. CDR3 protein: CASSVGAGGAQSGTQYF. The DNA sequence is given as TGTGCCAGCAGCGTAGGTGCAGGGGGCGCCCAAAGCGGGACCCAGTACTTC.